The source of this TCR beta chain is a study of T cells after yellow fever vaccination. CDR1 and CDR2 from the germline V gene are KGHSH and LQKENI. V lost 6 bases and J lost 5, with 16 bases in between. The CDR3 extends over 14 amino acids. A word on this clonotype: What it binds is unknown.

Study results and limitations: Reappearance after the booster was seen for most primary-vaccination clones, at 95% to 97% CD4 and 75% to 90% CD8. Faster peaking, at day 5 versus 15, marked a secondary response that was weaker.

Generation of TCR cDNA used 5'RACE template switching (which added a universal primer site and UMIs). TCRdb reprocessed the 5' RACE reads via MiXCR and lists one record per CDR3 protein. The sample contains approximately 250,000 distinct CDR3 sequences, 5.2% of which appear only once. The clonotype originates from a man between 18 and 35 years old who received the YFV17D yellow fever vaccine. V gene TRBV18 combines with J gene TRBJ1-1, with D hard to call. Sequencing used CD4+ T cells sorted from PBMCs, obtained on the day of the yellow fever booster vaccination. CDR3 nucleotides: TGTGCCAGCTCTTACGGGTCGGCCGGAACTGAAGCTTTCTTT. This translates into CASSYGSAGTEAFF.